Shown below are 21 T cell receptor beta chains from a single sample sequenced in a study of cytomegalovirus exposure and HLA in healthy donors. Sequencing was performed with immunoSEQ multiplex PCR; in TCRdb, only in-frame clones are kept and a portion is missing. The sample has around 70,000 clones; approximately 96% are singletons. Sequenced input: PBMCs. The source of these receptors is a man aged 18 to 30 in good health and CMV-seronegative.

The chain joins TRBV28 to TRBJ1-5; perhaps TRBD1 as D (5 bases). The V gene lost 8 bases and the J gene lost 7 bases, with 21 bases spanning the gap. Germline CDR1 MDHEN, CDR2 SYDVKM. The CDR3 loop spans 15 amino acids. CDR3 protein: CASPPRQSSLQPQHF. Here the CDR3 DNA reads TGTGCCAGCCCTCCCCGACAGTCTAGTTTGCAGCCCCAGCATTTT.

This clone is a singleton in its sample. The rearrangement links TRBV28 to TRBJ2-5, with a tentative D call TRBD1 (7 bases). This CDR3 is 15 amino acids long. Germline-derived CDR1 and CDR2 are MDHEN and SYDVKM. Trimming left V 3 bases short and J 5 bases short, with 16 bases between. The CDR3 DNA follows: TGTGCCAGCAGTTTGGAGGGGGCTGGAGTGGAGACCCAGTACTTC. Encoded protein: CASSLEGAGVETQYF.

J is TRBJ1-1 and V is TRBV7-9; possible D gene TRBD1, 5 bases. Between the trimmed V and J ends, which lost 1 base and 3 bases, there was a span of 12 bases. Germline CDR1 is SEHNR and CDR2 is FQNEAQ (reference sequence). CDR3 length equals 15 residues. In DNA form, the CDR3 reads TGTGCCAGCAGCTTAGGTGGGGCAGTTCACACTGAAGCTTTCTTT. Its protein product is CASSLGGAVHTEAFF.

The CDR3 bases are TGTGCCAGCAGTCGGAGATCTAACTATGGCTACACCTTC. It translates to CASSRRSNYGYTF. The chain recombines TRBV28 with TRBJ1-2; D gene unclear. Germline loops: CDR1 MDHEN, CDR2 SYDVKM. This CDR3 contains 13 residues. V gave up 5 bases and J gave up 0 bases, with 7 bases separating them.

This chain links TRBV27 with TRBJ1-5; no definite D call. The V and J ends lost 3 bases and 1 base respectively, with 7 bases between them. CDR1 is MNHEY, CDR2 SMNVEV, per germline (reference sequence). This CDR3 region has 14 residues. The CDR3 region has the DNA TGTGCCAGCAGTTTTCGAGGCAGCAATCAGCCCCAGCATTTT. Amino acids: CASSFRGSNQPQHF.

In its sample, this clone was seen once. This chain connects TRBV9 to TRBJ1-5; D may be TRBD1 (5 bases). Trimming cost V 4 bases and J 7 bases, with 15 bases left between them. Germline V lookup: CDR1 SGDLS, CDR2 YYNGEE. This CDR3 has 14 amino acids. This CDR3 reads CASSPSGGKQPQHF. The CDR3 nucleotides are TGTGCCAGCAGCCCATCGGGGGGAAAGCAGCCCCAGCATTTT.

The V and J genes are TRBV30 and TRBJ2-3; 14 positions match TRBD2. The trim removed 8 bases at V and 2 bases at J, leaving 3 bases unmatched. The germline V gene has CDR1 GTSNPN and CDR2 SVGIG (reference sequence). The CDR3 length is 14 residues. CDR3 residues: CAGGLAGATDTQYF. The CDR3 coding sequence is TGTGCCGGGGGACTAGCGGGGGCCACAGATACGCAGTATTTT.

This chain connects TRBV13 to TRBJ2-5; 15 bases align to TRBD2. CDR1 and CDR2 from the germline V gene are PRHDT and FYEKMQ (reference sequence). J gave up 5 bases and V 5 bases, and 6 bases lay outside the gene matches. CDR3 length: 16 amino acids. The CDR3: CASSLGLAGGRETQYF. The CDR3 DNA is TGTGCCAGCAGCCTTGGACTAGCGGGGGGGCGGGAGACCCAGTACTTC.

V gene TRBV13 combines with J gene TRBJ2-7; TRBD2 might be the D (6 bases). V lost 0 bases to trimming and J lost 3 bases, with 15 bases between them. Germline CDR1 reads PRHDT; CDR2 reads FYEKMQ (reference sequence). The CDR3 has 16 residues. CDR3 residues: CASSLGGEATHYEQYF. In DNA form, the CDR3 reads TGTGCCAGCAGCTTAGGGGGGGAGGCAACCCACTACGAGCAGTACTTC.

The V call is TRBV28, the J call TRBJ1-5; tentative D call: TRBD1 (6 bases). Deletions cut 7 bases from V and 4 bases from J, with 11 bases between. This CDR3 contains 13 residues. The germline gives CDR1 MDHEN, CDR2 SYDVKM. The CDR3 is CASTGTNNQPQHF. The CDR3 DNA follows: TGTGCCAGCACAGGGACAAATAATCAGCCCCAGCATTTT.

This chain connects TRBV7-9 to TRBJ1-1, with a tentative D call TRBD1 (6 bases). Trimming stripped 6 bases from V and 5 bases from J, with 13 bases between. Per the germline V gene, CDR1 is SEHNR and CDR2 is FQNEAQ (reference sequence). The CDR3 covers 13 residues. The CDR3 bases are TGTGCCAGCAGGAAAAAAGGGGGAACTGAAGCTTTCTTT. Translating gives CASRKKGGTEAFF.

The chain couples TRBV30 to TRBJ1-5; D gene uncertain. The CDR3 spans 13 residues. Germline CDR1 is GTSNPN and CDR2 is SVGIG (reference sequence). V was trimmed by 1 base and J by 0 bases, leaving 4 bases between them. The CDR3 region is CAWSGDSNQPQHF. DNA of the CDR3: TGTGCCTGGAGTGGAGATAGCAATCAGCCCCAGCATTTT.

In this sample, this clone turned up once. The rearrangement uses TRBV2 and TRBJ1-4; tentative D call: TRBD1 (5 bases). V was shortened by 9 bases and J by 0 bases, with 11 bases between the two germline ends. The CDR3 spans 14 residues. CDR1 is SNHLY and CDR2 is FYNNEI in the germline V gene. CDR3 DNA: TGTGCCAGTGTCGGGGGAGCAACTAATGAAAAACTGTTTTTT. As protein: CASVGGATNEKLFF.

This sequence joins TRBV10-3 and TRBJ2-2; 13 nucleotides align to TRBD2. V lost 7 bases and J lost 2; bases outside the gene matches: 4. CDR1 is ENHRY, CDR2 SYGVKD, per germline. This CDR3 has 16 amino acids. For the CDR3, the DNA is TGTGCCATCAAGACTAGCGGGGGGACTAACACCGGGGAGCTGTTTTTT. Its translation is CAIKTSGGTNTGELFF.

The V and J genes are TRBV10-3 and TRBJ2-7; perhaps TRBD2 as D (5 bases). Per the germline V gene, CDR1 is ENHRY and CDR2 is SYGVKD. The ends were cut back, 5 bases at V and 2 bases at J, with 10 bases in the middle. The CDR3 consists of 13 residues. The CDR3: CAISPGVPYEQYF. The DNA of the CDR3 is TGTGCCATCAGTCCCGGGGTACCCTACGAGCAGTACTTC.

V gene TRBV6-5 combines with J gene TRBJ1-1; D is undetermined. Trimming took 6 bases from V and 5 from J, leaving 16 bases between them. CDR3 length equals 14 residues. Looked up from germline, CDR1 is MNHEY and CDR2 is SVGAGI. The CDR3 loop reads CASRAGSAGTEAFF. The CDR3 bases are TGTGCCAGCAGAGCCGGGTCCGCCGGGACTGAAGCTTTCTTT.

This clone was counted once. The V gene is TRBV7-2, the J gene TRBJ2-5, with a tentative D call TRBD2 (6 bases). V was clipped by 5 bases and J by 2 bases, with 12 bases between them. The germline CDR1 and CDR2 sequences are SGHTA and FQGNSA. This CDR3 is 14 amino acids long. The CDR3 region has the DNA TGTGCCAGCAGCCTTGGGACTGGGCAAGAGACCCAGTACTTC. This sequence encodes CASSLGTGQETQYF.

The CDR3, as DNA: TGTGCCAGCAGCTTGAGGGGGTTCGCTGAAGCTTTCTTT. Translating gives CASSLRGFAEAFF. The chain carries TRBV5-6 and TRBJ1-1; possible D gene TRBD1, 6 bases. CDR1 SGHDT and CDR2 YYEEEE come from the germline V gene. V was cut by 1 base and J by 6 bases, with 10 bases left in between. The CDR3 consists of 13 residues. Full variable domain (missing parts from reference TRBV5-6 and TRBJ1-1): DAGVTQSPTHLIKTRGQQVTLRCSPKSGHDTVSWYQQALGQGPQFIFQYYEEEERQRGNFPDRFSGHQFPNYSSELNVNALLLGDSALYLCASSLRGFAEAFFGQGTRLTVV.

The V gene is TRBV2, the J gene TRBJ2-5; the match to TRBD2 covers 7 bases. The V gene end was trimmed by 10 bases and the J gene end by 2 bases; junction bases not matched to a gene: 16. Germline V lookup: CDR1 SNHLY, CDR2 FYNNEI. This CDR3 region has 16 residues. The chain's CDR3 is CATSPGLAEPQETQYF. Here the CDR3 DNA reads TGTGCCACCTCTCCCGGGCTAGCGGAACCACAAGAGACCCAGTACTTC.

This chain links TRBV27 with TRBJ1-1, with TRBD1 identical over 7 bases. Germline CDR1 reads MNHEY; CDR2 reads SMNVEV (reference sequence). The CDR3 loop spans 13 amino acids. Trimming cost V 6 bases and J 5 bases; bases outside gene matches: 6. CDR3 protein: CASSLTGETEAFF. DNA for the CDR3: TGTGCCAGCAGCTTAACAGGGGAGACTGAAGCTTTCTTT.

The V gene is TRBV5-6, the J gene TRBJ2-7, with D possibly TRBD1 on 6 matching bases. The CDR3 runs to 13 residues. Germline V lookup: CDR1 SGHDT, CDR2 YYEEEE. With 7 bases removed from V and 3 bases from J, the gap between germline ends came to 14 bases. CDR3 loop: CASAKQGIYEQYF. DNA for the CDR3: TGTGCCAGCGCAAAACAGGGTATCTACGAGCAGTACTTC. The whole variable domain, filled in from reference TRBV5-6 and TRBJ2-7, reads DAGVTQSPTHLIKTRGQQVTLRCSPKSGHDTVSWYQQALGQGPQFIFQYYEEEERQRGNFPDRFSGHQFPNYSSELNVNALLLGDSALYLCASAKQGIYEQYFGPGTRLTVT.